One and the same sample provided the 6 T cell receptor beta chains below, sequenced in a study of T cells in women clearing cervical HPV infection. Repertoires were generated with immunoSEQ multiplex PCR, while TCRdb's copy carries only in-frame clones and drops some. Its table lists over 45,000 clones. Sequencing was done on a sample of blood buffy coat. The receptors were gathered from a woman between 18 and 75 years old with a cervical HPV16 infection that either progressed to CIN3+ or cleared (not recorded which).

About this clone: The CDR3 extends 3 residues past the end of the read, so its final part is completed from the germline J gene. The V call is TRBV20-1, the J call TRBJ2-1; 9 bases line up with TRBD1. Germline CDR1 reads DFQATT; CDR2 reads SNEGSKA (reference sequence). There are 15 residues in the CDR3. Trimming cost V 2 bases and J 2 bases; bases outside gene matches: 4. This CDR3 reads CSARSGTGPYNEQFF. The CDR3 bases that were read are TGCAGTGCTAGATCCGGGACAGGGCCCTACAATGAG.

Remarks on this clone: Read sequence stops 3 residues before the CDR3 end, and the germline J gene provides the missing end. This chain connects TRBV6-2 or TRBV6-3 to TRBJ2-7; 11 nucleotides agree with TRBD1. Germline CDR1 reads MNHEY; CDR2 reads SVGEGT. This CDR3 spans 14 amino acids. V shed 7 bases, J shed 3 bases, and the junction held 5 bases outside the gene matches. CDR3 protein: CASNGQGAGYEQYF. CDR3 DNA, as far as it was read: TGTGCCAGCAACGGACAGGGGGCTGGCTACGAG.

Concerning this clone itself: The DNA ends 3 residues before the CDR3 does, and the rest of the CDR3 is filled in from the germline J gene. The chain couples TRBV5-6 to TRBJ2-7; D is perhaps TRBD2 (6 bases). The germline V and J ends were trimmed by 5 bases and 0 bases, with 15 bases remaining between them. CDR1 and CDR2 from the germline V gene are SGHDT and YYEEEE. This CDR3 has 15 amino acids. The CDR3 DNA, read in part, is TGTGCCAGCAGATTCTTGGGGGGTAGCTCCTACGAG. Protein product: CASRFLGGSSYE. In full, the CDR3 is CASRFLGGSSYEQYF. The variable domain in full, with the rest retrieved from reference TRBV5-6 and TRBJ2-7, is DAGVTQSPTHLIKTRGQQVTLRCSPKSGHDTVSWYQQALGQGPQFIFQYYEEEERQRGNFPDRFSGHQFPNYSSELNVNALLLGDSALYLCASRFLGGSSYEQYFGPGTRLTVT.

Worth noting for this clone: The CDR3 end is not reached by the read, which stops 3 residues before it; the germline J gene fills it in. The rearrangement links TRBV7-9 to TRBJ2-1; a weak D match, TRBD2 (7 bases). The germline CDR1 and CDR2 sequences are SEHNR and FQNEAQ (reference sequence). The CDR3 runs to 14 residues. Trimming pared 3 bases from V and 6 bases from J, leaving 12 bases between. The CDR3 region is CASSLAGASNEQFF. The covered CDR3 bases are TGTGCCAGCAGCTTGGCGGGGGCTAGCAATGAG.

A remark on this clone: The read gets to within 3 residues of the CDR3 end, and the germline J gene fills in the rest. This chain connects TRBV2 to TRBJ2-3; weak D call: TRBD2 (6 bases). The CDR3 is 16 residues long. Germline values: CDR1 SNHLY, CDR2 FYNNEI. CDR3 in amino acids: CASSPTRLGQPGTQYF. CDR3 DNA, as far as it was read: TGTGCCAGCAGCCCCACTCGACTAGGGCAGCCTGGGACG.

Worth noting for this clone: The read terminates 3 residues ahead of where the CDR3 ends, so the germline J gene completes it. This chain connects TRBV5-6 to TRBJ1-2; unclear D gene. Germline V gene data show CDR1 as SGHDT and CDR2 as YYEEEE. V was cut by 9 bases and J by 5 bases, with 17 bases left in between. The CDR3 consists of 13 residues. This chain's CDR3 is CATGGPDPYGYTF. Partial CDR3 DNA: TGTGCCACTGGCGGTCCCGATCCATATGGC.